The clone carrying this T cell receptor beta chain was found a few times. Its antigen is still unknown. These data are taken from a study of identical twins. TCRdb reanalysed the 5' RACE reads using MiXCR and keeps one entry per CDR3 protein. The sample has about 900,000 distinct CDR3 sequences, approximately 13% seen once. V was pared by 2 bases and J by 6 bases, with 12 bases of the junction left unmatched. The CDR3 loop spans 17 amino acids. Germline CDR1 is MDHEN and CDR2 is SYDVKM. Healthy Caucasians, and only they, were the donors. Overall study results and limits: There were fewer insertions in abundant cord blood beta clonotypes, but memory repertoires showed no such pattern.

This sample also appeared in a second study, on yellow fever vaccine responses in identical twins.

This chain joins TRBV28 and TRBJ2-5, with 10 bases aligning to TRBD1. The source is a woman aged 18-29 years in good health. Sequencing was carried out using PBMCs. CDR3 in amino acids: CASSLKQKTGGTKTQYF. The CDR3 DNA reads TGTGCCAGCAGTTTAAAACAAAAGACAGGGGGCACGAAGACCCAGTACTTC.